This TCR beta chain was captured by sequencing in a study of cytotoxic CD8 clonotypes in ibrutinib-treated CLL. Study at large: There were approximately ten relapsed/refractory patients and about 15 treatment-naive patients, and some 18 were IGHV unmutated.

Clones were sequenced by immunoSEQ multiplex PCR, and TCRdb holds only the in-frame ones, with some missing. The sample has 110,000 to 150,000 clones, 70% to 80% seen once; the top ten hold about 5%. CDR1 LGHNA and CDR2 YNFKEQ come from the germline V gene. This CDR3 spans 14 amino acids. V lost 1 base to trimming and J lost 5 bases, with 9 bases between them. The rearrangement links TRBV4-2 to TRBJ1-5; no clear D. Here the sequenced sample was PBMCs, taken after 24 months of ibrutinib treatment. The receptor comes from a human donor with chronic lymphocytic leukemia. The CDR3 loop is CASSQGRRDQPQHF. The CDR3 nucleotides read TGTGCCAGCAGCCAAGGGCGCCGCGATCAGCCCCAGCATTTT.